This T cell receptor beta chain was captured in a study of Ad26.COV2.S vaccination and SARS-CoV-2 variants. Treatment denoted: 19 received Ad26.COV2.S at low or high dose, single or two shots; about 5 received placebo; per-sample allocation not given. Sampling happened 63 days after the first vaccine or placebo injection. Sequenced by immunoSEQ multiplex PCR; TCRdb stores in-frame clones only, minus some. The data contain roughly 420,000 clones, roughly nine tenths of them singletons. The ends lost 8 bases at V and 7 bases at J; junction bases unmatched: 12. In germline, CDR1 is MNHEY, CDR2 SMNVEV (reference sequence). The CDR3 spans 15 residues.

The input for sequencing was peripheral blood, taken in a trial of Ad26.COV2.S vaccine versus placebo. The chain uses TRBV27 and TRBJ1-2; 11 bases map to TRBD1. This TCR derives from a person between 18 and 59 years old who received the Ad26.COV2.S COVID-19 vaccine or a placebo. CDR3 residues: CASVVCRTGGLGYTF. The DNA of the CDR3 is TGTGCCAGCGTAGTTTGTCGGACAGGGGGCCTTGGCTACACCTTC.